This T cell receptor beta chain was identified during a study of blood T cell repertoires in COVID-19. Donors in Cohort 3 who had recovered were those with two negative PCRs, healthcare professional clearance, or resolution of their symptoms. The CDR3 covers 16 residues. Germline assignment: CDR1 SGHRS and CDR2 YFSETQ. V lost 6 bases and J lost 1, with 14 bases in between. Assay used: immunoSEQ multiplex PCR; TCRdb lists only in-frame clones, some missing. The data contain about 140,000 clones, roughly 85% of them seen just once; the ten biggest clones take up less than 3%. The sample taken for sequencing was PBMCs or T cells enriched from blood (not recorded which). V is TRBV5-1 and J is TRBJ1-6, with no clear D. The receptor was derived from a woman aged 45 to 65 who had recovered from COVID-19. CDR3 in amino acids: CASTLDGKSYNSPLHF. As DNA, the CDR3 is TGCGCCAGCACCCTGGACGGGAAATCCTATAATTCACCCCTCCACTTT. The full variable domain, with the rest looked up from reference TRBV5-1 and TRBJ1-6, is KAGVTQTPRYLIKTRGQQVTLSCSPISGHRSVSWYQQTPGQGLQFLFEYFSETQRNKGNFPGRFSGRQFSNSRSEMNVSTLELGDSALYLCASTLDGKSYNSPLHFGNGTRLTVT.